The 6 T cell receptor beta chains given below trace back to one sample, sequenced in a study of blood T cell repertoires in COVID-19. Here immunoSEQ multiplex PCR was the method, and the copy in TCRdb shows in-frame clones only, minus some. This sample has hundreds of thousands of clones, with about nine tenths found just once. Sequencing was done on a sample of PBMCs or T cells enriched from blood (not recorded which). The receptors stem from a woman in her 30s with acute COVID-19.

The CDR3 region has the DNA TGTGCCAGCTCACAATTACCACAGGCCACGGGAGCTAACTATGGCTACACCTTC. This sequence encodes CASSQLPQATGANYGYTF. The V call is TRBV18, the J call TRBJ1-2, with a tentative D call TRBD1 (5 bases). The CDR3 runs 18 residues. CDR1 is KGHSH and CDR2 is LQKENI in the germline V gene. V was shortened by 4 bases and J by 0 bases, with 21 bases between the two germline ends.

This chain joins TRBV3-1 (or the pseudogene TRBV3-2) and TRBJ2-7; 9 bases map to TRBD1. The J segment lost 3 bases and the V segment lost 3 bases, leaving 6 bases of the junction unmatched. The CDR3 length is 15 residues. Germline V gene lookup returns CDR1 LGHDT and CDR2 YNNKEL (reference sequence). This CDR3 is CASSHPGQGVYEQYF. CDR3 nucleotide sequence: TGTGCCAGCAGCCACCCGGGACAGGGTGTCTACGAGCAGTACTTC.

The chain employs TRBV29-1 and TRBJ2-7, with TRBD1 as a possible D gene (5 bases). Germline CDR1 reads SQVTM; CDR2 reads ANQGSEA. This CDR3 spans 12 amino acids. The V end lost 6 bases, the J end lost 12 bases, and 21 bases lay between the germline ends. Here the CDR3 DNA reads TGCAGCGTATACGACACAGGTCTTCACCCGTACTTC. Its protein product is CSVYDTGLHPYF.

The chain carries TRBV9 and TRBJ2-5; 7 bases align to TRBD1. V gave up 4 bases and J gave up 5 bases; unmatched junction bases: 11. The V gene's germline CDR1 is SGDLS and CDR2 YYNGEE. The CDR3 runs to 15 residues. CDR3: CASSPGTARMETQYF. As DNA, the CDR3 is TGTGCCAGCAGCCCCGGGACAGCTCGAATGGAGACCCAGTACTTC.

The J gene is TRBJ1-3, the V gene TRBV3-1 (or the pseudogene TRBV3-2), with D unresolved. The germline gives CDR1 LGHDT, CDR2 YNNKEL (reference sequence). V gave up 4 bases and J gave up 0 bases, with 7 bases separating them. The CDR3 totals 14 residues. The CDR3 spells CASSLQSSGNTIYF. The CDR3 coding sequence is TGTGCCAGCAGCCTACAGAGCTCTGGAAACACCATATATTTT.

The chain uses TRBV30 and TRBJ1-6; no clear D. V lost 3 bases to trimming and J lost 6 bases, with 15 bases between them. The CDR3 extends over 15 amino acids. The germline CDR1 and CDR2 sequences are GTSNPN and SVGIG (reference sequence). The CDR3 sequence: CAWSPLSGFNSPLHF. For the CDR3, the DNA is TGTGCCTGGAGCCCGTTATCGGGTTTTAATTCACCCCTCCACTTT. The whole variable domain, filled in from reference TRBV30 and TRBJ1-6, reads SQTIHQWPATLVQPVGSPLSLECTVEGTSNPNLYWYRQAAGRGLQLLFYSVGIGQISSEVPQNLSASRPQDRQFILSSKKLLLSDSGFYLCAWSPLSGFNSPLHFGNGTRLTVT.